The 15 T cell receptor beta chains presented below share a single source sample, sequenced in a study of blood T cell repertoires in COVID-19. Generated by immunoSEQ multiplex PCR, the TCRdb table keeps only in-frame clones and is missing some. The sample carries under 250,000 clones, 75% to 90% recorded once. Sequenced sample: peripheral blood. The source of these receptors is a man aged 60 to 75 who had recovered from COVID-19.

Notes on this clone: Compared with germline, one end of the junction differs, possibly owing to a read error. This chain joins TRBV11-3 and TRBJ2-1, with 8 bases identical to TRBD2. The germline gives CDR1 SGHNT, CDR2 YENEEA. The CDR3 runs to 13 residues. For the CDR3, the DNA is TGTGCCAGCAGCCCCCATCCGGGACTAGAAACAGTCTTC. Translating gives CASSPHPGLETVF.

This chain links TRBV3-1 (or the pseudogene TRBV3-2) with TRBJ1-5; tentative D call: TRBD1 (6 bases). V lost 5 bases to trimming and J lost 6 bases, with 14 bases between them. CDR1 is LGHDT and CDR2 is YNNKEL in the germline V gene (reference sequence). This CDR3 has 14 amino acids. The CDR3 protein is CASSKTGISQPQHF. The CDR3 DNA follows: TGTGCCAGCAGCAAAACAGGGATAAGTCAGCCCCAGCATTTT.

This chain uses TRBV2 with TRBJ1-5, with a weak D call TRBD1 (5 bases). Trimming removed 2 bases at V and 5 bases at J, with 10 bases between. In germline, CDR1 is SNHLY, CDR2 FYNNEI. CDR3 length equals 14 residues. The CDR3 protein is CASSEMGGYQPQHF. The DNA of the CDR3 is TGTGCCAGCAGTGAAATGGGGGGGTATCAGCCCCAGCATTTT.

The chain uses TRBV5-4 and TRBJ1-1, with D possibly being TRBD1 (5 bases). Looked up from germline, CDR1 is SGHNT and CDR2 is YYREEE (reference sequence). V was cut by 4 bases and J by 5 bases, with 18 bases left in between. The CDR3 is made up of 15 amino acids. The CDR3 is CASSLGGRVRTEAFF. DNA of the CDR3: TGTGCCAGCAGCCTCGGCGGCAGGGTAAGAACTGAAGCTTTCTTT.

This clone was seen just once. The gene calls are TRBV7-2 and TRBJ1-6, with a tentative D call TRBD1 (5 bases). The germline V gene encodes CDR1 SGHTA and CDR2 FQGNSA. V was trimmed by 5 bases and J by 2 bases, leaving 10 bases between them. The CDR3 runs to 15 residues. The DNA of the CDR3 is TGTGCCAGCAGCCCGTCAGGGACCTATAATTCACCCCTCCACTTT. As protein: CASSPSGTYNSPLHF. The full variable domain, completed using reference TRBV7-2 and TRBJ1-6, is GAGVSQSPSNKVTEKGKDVELRCDPISGHTALYWYRQSLGQGLEFLIYFQGNSAPDKSGLPSDRFSAERTGGSVSTLTIQRTQQEDSAVYLCASSPSGTYNSPLHFGNGTRLTVT.

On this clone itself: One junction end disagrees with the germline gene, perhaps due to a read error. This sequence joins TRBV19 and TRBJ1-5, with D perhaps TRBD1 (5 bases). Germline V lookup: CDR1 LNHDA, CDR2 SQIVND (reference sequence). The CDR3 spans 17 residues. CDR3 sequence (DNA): TGTGCCAGTAGTGTAGAGCGGTCAGGGAAAAGCAATCAGCCCCAGCATTTT. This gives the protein CASSVERSGKSNQPQHF.

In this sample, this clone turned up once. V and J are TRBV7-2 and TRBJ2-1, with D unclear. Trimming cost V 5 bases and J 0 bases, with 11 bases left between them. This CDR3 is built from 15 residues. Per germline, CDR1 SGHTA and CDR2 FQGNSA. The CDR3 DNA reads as TGTGCCAGCAGCCCGGGTCCCAGCTCCTACAATGAGCAGTTCTTC. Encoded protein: CASSPGPSSYNEQFF.

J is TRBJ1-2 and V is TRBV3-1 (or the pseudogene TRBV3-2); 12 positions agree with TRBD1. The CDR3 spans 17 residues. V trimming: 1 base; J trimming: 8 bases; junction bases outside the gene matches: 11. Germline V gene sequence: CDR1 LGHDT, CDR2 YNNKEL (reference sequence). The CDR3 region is CASSQASVGTGGRGYTF. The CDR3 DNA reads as TGTGCCAGCAGCCAAGCTTCCGTAGGGACAGGGGGCCGAGGCTACACCTTC.

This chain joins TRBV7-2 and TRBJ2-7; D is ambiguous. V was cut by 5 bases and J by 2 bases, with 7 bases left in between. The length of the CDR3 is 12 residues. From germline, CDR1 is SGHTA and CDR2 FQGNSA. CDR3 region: CASSTRTYEQYF. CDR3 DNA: TGTGCCAGCAGCACACGCACCTACGAGCAGTACTTC.

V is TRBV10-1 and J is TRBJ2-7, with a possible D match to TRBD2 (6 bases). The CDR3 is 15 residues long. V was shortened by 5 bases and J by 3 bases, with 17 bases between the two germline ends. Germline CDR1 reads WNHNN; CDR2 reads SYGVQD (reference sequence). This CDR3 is CASSTLFRTIYEQYF. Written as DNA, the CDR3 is TGCGCCAGCAGTACCCTTTTCCGGACTATCTACGAGCAGTACTTC.

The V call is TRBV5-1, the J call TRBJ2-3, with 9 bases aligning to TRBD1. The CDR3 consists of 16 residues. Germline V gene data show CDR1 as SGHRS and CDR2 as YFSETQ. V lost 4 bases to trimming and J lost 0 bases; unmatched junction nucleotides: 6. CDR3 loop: CASSTGDRVSTDTQYF. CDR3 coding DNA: TGCGCCAGCAGCACGGGGGACAGGGTCAGCACAGATACGCAGTATTTT. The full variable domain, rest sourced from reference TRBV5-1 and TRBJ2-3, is KAGVTQTPRYLIKTRGQQVTLSCSPISGHRSVSWYQQTPGQGLQFLFEYFSETQRNKGNFPGRFSGRQFSNSRSEMNVSTLELGDSALYLCASSTGDRVSTDTQYFGPGTRLTVL.

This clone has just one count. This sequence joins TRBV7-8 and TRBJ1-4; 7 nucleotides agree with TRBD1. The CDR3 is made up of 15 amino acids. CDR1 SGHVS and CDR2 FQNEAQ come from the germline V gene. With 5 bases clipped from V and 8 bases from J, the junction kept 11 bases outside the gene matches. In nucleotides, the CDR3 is TGTGCCAGCAGCCTAACCGACAGGGCTGGGGAAAAACTGTTTTTT. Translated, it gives CASSLTDRAGEKLFF.

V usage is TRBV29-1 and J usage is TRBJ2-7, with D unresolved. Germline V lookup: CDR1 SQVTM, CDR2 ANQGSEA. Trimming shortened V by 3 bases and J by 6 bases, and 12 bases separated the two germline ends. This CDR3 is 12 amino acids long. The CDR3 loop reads CSVERSPSEQYF. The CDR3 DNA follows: TGCAGCGTTGAGAGGAGCCCTTCCGAGCAGTACTTC.

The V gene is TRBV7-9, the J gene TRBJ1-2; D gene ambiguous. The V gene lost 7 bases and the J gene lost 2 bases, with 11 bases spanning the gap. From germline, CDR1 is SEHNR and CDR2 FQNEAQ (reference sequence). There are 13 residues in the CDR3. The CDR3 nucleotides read TGTGCCAGCACTTCTCGGGGAAACTATGGCTACACCTTC. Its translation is CASTSRGNYGYTF. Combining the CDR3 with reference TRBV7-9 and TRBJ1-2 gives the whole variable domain DTGVSQNPRHKITKRGQNVTFRCDPISEHNRLYWYRQTLGQGPEFLTYFQNEAQLEKSRLLSDRFSAERPKGSFSTLEIQRTEQGDSAMYLCASTSRGNYGYTFGSGTRLTVV.

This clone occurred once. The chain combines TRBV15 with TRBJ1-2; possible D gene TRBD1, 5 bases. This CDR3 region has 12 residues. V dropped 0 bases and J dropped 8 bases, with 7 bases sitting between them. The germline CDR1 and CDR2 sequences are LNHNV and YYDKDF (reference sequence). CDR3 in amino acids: CATSRDQGGYTF. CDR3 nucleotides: TGTGCCACCAGCAGAGATCAGGGCGGCTACACCTTC.